This T cell receptor beta chain was identified in a study of cytomegalovirus exposure and HLA in healthy donors (dated by TCRdb to between 2016 and 2019). General notes on the study: In an earlier analysis of fewer than 750 of the donors, around 290 Gb of sequence data and 95 million to 130 million unique TCR beta sequences from about 190 million T cells were reported. An early release covering over 500 HLA-typed donors comprised approximately 290 gigabases of sequencing data and 65 million to 100 million unique TCR sequences. Of the roughly 410 genotyped donors, 65% to 90% were placed in the genetic ancestry cluster associated with self-reported Caucasian donors. The study aimed to test whether signatures of past pathogen exposure could be identified by cataloging public T cell receptors. The study used immunosequencing to profile the T cell repertoires of approximately 650 subjects and linked those repertoires to cytomegalovirus serostatus. Along with the approximately 600-subject first cohort, a separate validation cohort of approximately 110 different subjects was used. To predict cytomegalovirus infection status, the study brought together high-throughput TCR immunosequencing, statistical association of individual TCRs with disease status, and machine learning. In a later analysis, previously published TCR beta repertoires from about 670 donors were re-analyzed and high-resolution HLA genotyping was added so that TCR occurrence patterns could be studied. Rather than using new phenotypic data, the later analysis identified candidate immune exposures from TCR beta sequences and from how often those sequences occurred across donors. An earlier analysis of 450 to 750 of the donors used high-throughput TCR beta sequencing to judge whether each TCR beta V gene segment behaved as functional or pseudogenic. Donor age, sex, ethnicity and CMV serostatus were compiled alongside the repertoire data. In a later genetic analysis, genome-wide SNP genotypes for about 55% of the roughly 700 donors were used, and that subset was treated as a discovery cohort. Every repertoire in the discovery cohort had been generated on one and the same sequencing platform. Both class I and class II loci were covered by HLA typing, at four-digit resolution. Typing coverage varied by locus: roughly 620-640 donors for A, B, C, DRB1 and DQB1; around 560 for DQA1; approximately 570 for DPA1; under 490 for DPB1. Four or five DR-DQ haplotypes were handled as single units for association and clustering because linkage in the cohort was strong. Among about 410 genotyped donors of the cohort, an average of around 250,000 unique TCR beta nucleotide sequences was sequenced per donor, of which roughly 17% were non-productive. Overall results and qualifications from the work: According to a later analysis, TCR association rates differed among HLA loci, with DRB1 alleles showing the most associated TCRs and HLA-C alleles showing the fewest. Correlated functional status among segregating V segments might reflect linkage disequilibrium, but an unknown experimental factor could not be ruled out. Sequencing depth was assumed to be roughly uniform across donors in the presence/absence analyses, though that assumption may not hold. Several of the top co-occurrence clusters appeared to be linked to parvovirus B19, influenza, CMV and Epstein-Barr virus, according to a later analysis. Approximately 16 rarely observed V segments, including chromosome 9 orphons, were excluded from the earlier analysis of some 590 of the donors because counts were too low. Compared with equally common non-associated chains, HLA-associated TCR beta chains in a later analysis were more clonally expanded and had lower generation probabilities. A later analysis associated 16,951 TCR beta sequences with specific HLA alleles at a false discovery rate of 0.05. It was suggested by the authors that the approach could potentially be generalized to other disease states and immunological phenotypes. V-gene and J-gene trimming of TCR beta chains was associated with a missense DCLRE1C variant in a later genetic analysis, and the association was replicated in an independent cohort. The study listed 164 TCR beta chains as associated with cytomegalovirus. Broadly in line with IMGT annotations, most TCR beta V segments showed up in productive rearrangements about 87% or about 30% of the time in an earlier analysis of several hundred of the donors. Compared with the approximately 670-donor mean, donors in an Asian-associated ancestry cluster had fewer N-insertions in productive TCRs, according to a later genetic analysis. A further reported finding was that TCR beta sequences accurately predicted the HLA-A and HLA-B alleles for most subjects in the first cohort. Immune exposure information for the cohort was limited to CMV serostatus. Because some donors lacked HLA typing at each locus, the association tests relied only on the typed subset. Across donors, most TCR sequences were observed very rarely, whereas some public TCRs were present in many individuals. When HLA alleles, especially DR and DQ, strongly co-occurred, attributing TCR associations to individual alleles was difficult. A few of the identified cytomegalovirus-associated TCR beta chains were confirmed in vitro to be specific for cytomegalovirus antigens. Only TCR beta chains were sequenced in this cohort, and the absence of alpha or paired-chain data limited detectable features. A cluster of highly shared sequence variants was judged likely to be a technical artifact of the sequencing pipeline. In both the original and validation cohorts, the classifier was reported to diagnose cytomegalovirus status with high specificity and sensitivity. Some IMGT-functional V segments, including TRBV6-2 and TRBV6-3, could not be distinguished by the 87-base-pair reads and were therefore excluded. Most CMV-associated TCR beta chains appeared to be HLA-restricted in a later analysis, and the HLA associations seemed to be driven largely by CMV exposure.

A note on this clone: It lacks a known antigen. Per-nucleotide qualities are absent, and no much larger clonotype sits a single base away.

The cohort comprised 550 to 700 healthy bone marrow donors. At the time of sampling, every cohort member was nominally healthy, though immune exposures that went unrecorded were likely present. The donor tested CMV seropositive and was one of the 289 seropositive cohort members. Each donor provided a peripheral blood sample, and peripheral blood mononuclear cells were used for TCR beta sequencing. The Qiagen DNeasy Blood Extraction Kit was used to extract genomic DNA from the blood cell samples. Receptor libraries were prepared by the immunoSEQ multiplex PCR assay. For the multiplex PCR, a mixture combining 60 forward primers for TCR Vbeta segments and 13 reverse primers for TCR Jbeta segments was used. A multiplex PCR assay on genomic DNA amplified the CDR3 region of rearranged TCR beta genes. The Illumina HiSeq System was used to sequence the amplified TCR beta libraries as 87-base-pair reads. Concerning the study's data processing: In a later analysis, some 80 million unique TCR beta chains were counted across the approximately 620 repertoires, and roughly 11 million of these chains were shared by at least two donors. To remove PCR and sequencing errors, raw reads were error-corrected and collapsed into unique sequences using a nearest-neighbor algorithm that merged closely related sequences. Alignment of CDR3 sequences to IMGT reference sequences was used to assign V, D and J gene segments. For a sequence to be retained, a match of at least six nucleotides was required to both a V gene segment and a J gene segment. Rearrangements were called productive when the CDR3 lacked stop codons and stayed in frame with V and J; all others were non-productive. Following IMGT convention, CDR3 was defined as the stretch from the second conserved V-encoded cysteine up to the conserved J-encoded phenylalanine. Sequences without an unambiguous match to a single V gene segment were excluded from the earlier analysis of several hundred of the donors. In an earlier analysis of approximately 590 of the donors, a V segment was called functional when productive rearrangements were above 56.7%, and segregating when the standard deviation between donors exceeded 5%. A statistical classification framework was built to diagnose cytomegalovirus status from the catalog of TCR beta chain sequences. A later analysis assigned V and J genes by comparing TCR nucleotide sequences with IMGT/GENE-DB human TR gene sequences. A later analysis assigned CDR3 sequences and most-parsimonious VDJ recombination scenarios with the TCRdist pipeline. In a later analysis, every TCR beta chain was defined by the combination of its CDR3 amino acid sequence and its V-gene family, and reads without a unique V-gene family were dropped. As a way to deal with suspected cross-contamination and a sequencing artifact, a later analysis dropped roughly 600 nucleotide sequences that were highly shared and had low generation probability. In a later analysis, a clonal expansion index for each public chain was calculated from normalized within-repertoire ranks of inferred template counts. A later analysis computed generation probabilities with a VDJ recombination model fitted to out-of-frame rearrangements, and checked the results against IGoR. Hypergeometric tests were used in a later analysis to score TCR-TCR, TCR-HLA and TCR-CMV co-occurrence, with a repertoire-size bias correction applied to the TCR pairs. To estimate false discovery rates, a later analysis permuted the HLA or CMV assignments 20 times. In a later analysis, co-occurring TCRs were grouped with DBSCAN, and TCRdist sequence similarity was added when clustering was performed within HLA-allele-positive subsets. Co-occurrence clustering excluded repertoires with fewer than 30,000 or more than 120,000 public chains, plus five with anomalous nucleotide sharing. TCRdb obtained this table from immuneACCESS and retained in-frame rearrangements with V and J assigned. These tables miss some clones; where compared with another copy, unresolved V genes account for less than half of the shortfall, and the remainder is unexplained. V and J calls and clone size are as listed in that table; D and trimming were resolved from the DNA. Present in this sample are over 150,000 clones, roughly four fifths of which were seen just once. In total, the top ten clones hold around 10% of the sample.

As encoded in the germline V gene, CDR1 is LGHNA while CDR2 is YSLEER. V and J are trimmed by 0 bases and 0 bases, and the gene matches miss 5 bases of the junction. The CDR3 runs 17 residues from the cysteine to the phenylalanine. The kept DNA is CDR3 alone, 51 bases in frame from the first base. The rearranged chain carries TRBV4-3 and TRBJ2-1; 7 junctional bases match TRBD2. Sequenced sample: PBMCs. This sequence was found in a man aged 50 to 60 in good health and CMV-seropositive. In nucleotides, the sequence is TGCGCCAGCAGCCAAGATTCCCGCGGGAGCTCCTACAATGAGCAGTTCTTC. Its coded protein is CASSQDSRGSSYNEQFF.